This TCR beta chain is drawn from a study of PD-1 blockade in classical Hodgkin lymphoma. Study at large: Patients got intravenous nivolumab 3 mg/kg every 2 weeks.

Brentuximab vedotin exposure varied, and every patient relapsed after autologous stem cell transplantation. The CD4+ T cells used were purified from thawed PBMCs through magnetic negative selection. Trimming took 1 base from V and 1 from J, leaving 4 bases between them. The CDR3 sequence is 13 residues long. Germline-derived CDR1 and CDR2 are SNHLY and FYNNEI. Sequenced by immunoSEQ multiplex PCR; TCRdb stores in-frame clones only, minus some. The sample carries over 25,000 clones, around 80% recorded once. This clonotype originated in a human donor with classical Hodgkin lymphoma. This chain uses TRBV2 with TRBJ1-1; D gene ambiguous. Sequencing was performed on CD4+ T cells from blood, taken at baseline. CDR3 sequence: CASSEERNTEAFF. For the CDR3, the DNA is TGTGCCAGCAGTGAAGAGAGGAACACTGAAGCTTTCTTT.